This TCR beta chain was profiled in a study of memory CD4+ T cells and cytomegalovirus serostatus (dated by TCRdb to the late 2010s). About the investigation overall: A total of roughly 35 healthy Belgian adults, of whom 9 were CMV seropositive and some 24 were CMV seronegative, were included in the cohort. To replicate a published TCR-based CMV serostatus classifier, the study sequenced CD4+ memory TCRbeta repertoires from a Belgian cohort whose cytomegalovirus serostatus was known. The paper's findings and limits, for the study overall: Of 170 or so previously reported CMV-associated TCRbeta sequences, about 68 appeared in the CD4+ memory repertoires, each in one to five individuals. A median bootstrapped AUC of 0.95 with a 95% CI of 0.76-1.00 was achieved on the Belgian cohort by the original-framework classifier. For predicting CMV serostatus, the median bootstrapped AUC was approximately 0.95 using the original framework and over 0.9 using a US-trained random forest. Results were interpreted as suggesting that the CMV-associated TCR signature is largely present in the CD4+ memory repertoire. Only CD4+CD45RO+ memory cells were sequenced, in contrast to the original study, which included naive and memory CD4+ and CD8+ populations.

A FACSAria II was used to sort memory CD4+ T cells, defined as single viable CD3+CD4+CD8-CD45RO+ cells. CMV serostatus was assessed using a Roche Elecsys assay, by which serum IgG against CMV pp150, pp28, p38 and p52 was detected. Following thawing, total CD4+ T cells were enriched through positive selection using CD4 magnetic microbeads. Samples originated from another study that specifically interrogated the CD4+ T cell memory repertoire. Peripheral blood mononuclear cells were isolated and cryopreserved according to standard operating procedures, and serum was stored at -80 degrees C. CD3-PerCP (BW264/56), CD4-APC (RPA-T4), CD45RO-PE (UCHT1) and CD8-Pacific Orange (3B5) antibodies were used for staining, and non-viable cells were excluded with Sytox blue. Worth noting for this clone: The antigen it recognizes is unknown. Per-base qualities were not stored, and no clone one base away is much larger.

The Quick-DNA Microprep Kit was used to extract genomic DNA from the sorted cells. TCRbeta DNA was amplified with the immunoSEQ hsTCRbeta kit following the manufacturer's protocol. An Illumina MiSeq instrument was used to sequence the TCRbeta libraries. Per the authors' processing: Following removal of out-of-frame sequences, approximately 2.1 million distinct TCRbeta sequences were retained, with an average of roughly 71,000 per individual. Each individual was scored by the count of 164 previously reported CMV-associated TCRbeta sequences and the total productive distinct TCRbeta count. A beta-binomial model was reimplemented in Python, and scikit-learn random forests with default parameters were trained on data from the US cohort. Classifier performance on the Belgian cohort was reported as the median AUC with percentile confidence intervals calculated over 10,000 bootstrap iterations. TCRdb stores this immuneACCESS table with in-frame sequences only. Part of the clones is absent; in the studies checked, under half of the shortfall reflects unresolved V genes, and no reason is known for the rest. V and J calls and clone size come straight from that table; D and trimming were deduced from the DNA. In all, the sample holds around 76,000 clones, and roughly three quarters of those were seen once. 2.6% of the sample is held by the ten biggest clonotypes.

Trimming removed 5 bases from V and 3 bases from J; the gene matches leave 0 bases unexplained. Measured from the cysteine to the valine, the CDR3 is 12 residues long. Only the CDR3 part of the read is kept: 36 bases, read in frame from the first base. The germline V gene (reference sequence) specifies MNHNY as CDR1 and SVGAGI as CDR2. The TCR sequence derives from an adult in good health and CMV-seropositive. The chain employs TRBV6-6 and TRBJ2-7, and TRBD2 matches 8 of the central bases. Sequencing input: memory CD4+ T cells from blood. The DNA sequence is TGTGCCAGCAGTCGGGAGGGCTACGAGCAGTACGTC. This yields the protein CASSREGYEQYV.